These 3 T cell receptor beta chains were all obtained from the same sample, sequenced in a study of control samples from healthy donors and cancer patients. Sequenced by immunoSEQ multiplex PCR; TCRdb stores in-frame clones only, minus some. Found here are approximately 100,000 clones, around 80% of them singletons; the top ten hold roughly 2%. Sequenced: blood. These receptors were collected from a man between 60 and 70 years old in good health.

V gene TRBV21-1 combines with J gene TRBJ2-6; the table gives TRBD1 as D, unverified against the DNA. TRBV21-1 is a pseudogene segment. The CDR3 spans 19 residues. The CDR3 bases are TGTGCCAGCAGCAGGGGAAGTGACAGGTATGCTCCTGGGGCCAACGTCCTGACTTTC. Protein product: CASSRGSDRYAPGANVLTF.

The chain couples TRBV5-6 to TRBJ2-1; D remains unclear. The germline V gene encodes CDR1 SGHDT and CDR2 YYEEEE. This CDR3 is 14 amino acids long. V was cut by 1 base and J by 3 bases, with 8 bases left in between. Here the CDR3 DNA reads TGTGCCAGCAGCTTGTACAGCCACTACAATGAGCAGTTCTTC. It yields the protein CASSLYSHYNEQFF.

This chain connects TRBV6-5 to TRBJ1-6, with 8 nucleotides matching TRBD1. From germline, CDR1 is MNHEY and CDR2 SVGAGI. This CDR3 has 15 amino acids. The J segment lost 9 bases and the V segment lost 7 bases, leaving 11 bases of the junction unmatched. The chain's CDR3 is CASNADRGGGSPLHF. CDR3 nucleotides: TGTGCCAGCAATGCCGACAGGGGTGGGGGTTCACCCCTCCACTTT.